This T cell receptor (beta chain) was found in a study of metastatic and nonmetastatic thyroid tumors. Study summary: Samples came from malignant and benign thyroid patients, and repertoires were compared across blood and tumor or nodule tissue.

Ahead of thyroid surgery, no patient had received treatment of any kind. By sample fraction, this clone is large (0.1 to 1%). Its antigen remains unidentified. Authors' methods: A classifier of distant metastasis in papillary thyroid cancer was built from CDR3 differences (across clinicopathological groups). Using MiXCR, TCRdb re-called clones from the PCR reads. TCRdb assigned the V and J calls; the authors' analysis was not used. The sample shows some 6,800 clones, roughly 32% of them seen only once. Study-wide results and limits: Compared with benign nodules, malignant thyroid tumors were reported to have significantly higher TCR beta diversity in both blood and tumor.

This TCR was sampled from a female donor with papillary thyroid cancer or a benign thyroid nodule (not recorded which). Some clones in this sample may be carry-over from other donors' samples. Sequenced input: adjacent normal tissue.

In nucleotides, the CDR3 is TGTGCCAGCAGCCTATTCGGGGCCGTCGTGGAGGGCTACACCTTC. Translating it yields CASSLFGAVVEGYTF. The chain is built from TRBV6-1 and TRBJ1-2, with D tentatively TRBD1 (5 bases). This CDR3 has 15 residues. CDR1 and CDR2 from the germline V gene are MNHNS and SASEGT. Trimming stripped 6 bases from V and 8 bases from J, with 22 bases between.